This T cell receptor (beta chain) was obtained from a study of T cells in Graves' hyperthyroidism and ophthalmopathy. Findings and limits, study-wide: A 13 V-J signature model discriminated ophthalmopathy versus stable hyperthyroidism.

The CDR3 runs to 16 residues. V lost 6 bases to trimming and J lost 4 bases; unmatched junction nucleotides: 6. Subjects aged 18 to 65 presented with newly diagnosed hyperthyroidism of less than 2 months' duration. Uncontrolled infection, other autoimmune disease, pregnancy or lactation barred patients from enrollment. Amplification of TCR beta CDR3 regions used RNA as the template. First-round RT-PCR targeting the TCR CDR3 was performed with the HTBI primer set. TCRdb independently ran MiXCR on the multiplex PCR reads; one entry per CDR3 protein. The table has hundreds of thousands of distinct CDR3 sequences, about a fifth seen once. This clonotype has just one count. Its target is unknown.

V usage is TRBV12-3 or TRBV12-4 and J usage is TRBJ2-7; TRBD2 agrees at 16 bases. The clonotype was recovered from a woman younger than 30 with Graves' hyperthyroidism. The sample taken for sequencing was blood. Here the CDR3 DNA reads TGTGCCAGCAGACGGGGACTAGCGGGAGGGCCGTACGAGCAGTACTTC. This encodes CASRRGLAGGPYEQYF.